The next 23 T cell receptor beta chains were all read from a single sample in a study of T-cell reconstitution after alpha-beta-depleted transplantation in children. Using unique molecular identifiers, the investigators prepared the TCRbeta library. TCRdb redid the calling of the PCR reads with MiXCR, one entry per CDR3 protein. The sample yields about 410,000 distinct CDR3 sequences, roughly 21% seen once. Sequencing was performed on PBMCs from the stem cell graft donor, taken from the stem cell graft. Every receptor here comes from a human donor who donated a stem cell graft to a child with acute myeloid leukemia.

This clonotype was seen many times. The chain joins TRBV12-3 or TRBV12-4 to TRBJ2-1; D gene unclear. Trimming left V 5 bases short and J 0 bases short, with 11 bases between. The CDR3 runs 15 residues. The CDR3 region is CASSVPPLSYNEQFF. CDR3 coding DNA: TGTGCCAGCAGTGTCCCTCCCCTCTCCTACAATGAGCAGTTCTTC.

The chain joins TRBV5-1 to TRBJ1-3; no firm D call. This CDR3 spans 18 amino acids. The germline V and J ends were trimmed by 0 bases and 0 bases, with 16 bases remaining between them. The germline V gene has CDR1 SGHRS and CDR2 YFSETQ. CDR3 sequence reads: CASSLGSTLPTSGNTIYF. The CDR3 coding sequence is TGCGCCAGCAGCTTGGGGTCCACGTTACCCACCTCTGGAAACACCATATATTTT.

There are many counts of this clonotype. The V call is TRBV4-2, the J call TRBJ2-3; the D gene could be TRBD1 or TRBD2 (5 bases each). CDR3 length: 14 residues. The germline V gene encodes CDR1 LGHNA and CDR2 YNFKEQ. The germline V and J ends were trimmed by 3 bases and 5 bases, with 12 bases remaining between them. The CDR3 here is CASSQGVGRDTQYF. CDR3 DNA: TGTGCCAGCAGCCAGGGGGTTGGGCGAGATACGCAGTATTTT.

This clonotype was seen a handful of times. CDR3 in DNA: TGTGCCAGCAGCTTAGAGGGGACAGGATCCTACGAGCAGTACTTC. It encodes CASSLEGTGSYEQYF. J is TRBJ2-7 and V is TRBV13, with 8 bases that match TRBD1. The CDR3 totals 15 residues. Trimming cost V 1 base and J 1 base; bases outside gene matches: 3. Germline V gives CDR1 PRHDT, CDR2 FYEKMQ (reference sequence). Supplemented by reference TRBV13 and TRBJ2-7, the full variable domain reads AAGVIQSPRHLIKEKRETATLKCYPIPRHDTVYWYQQGPGQDPQFLISFYEKMQSDKGSIPDRFSAQQFSDYHSELNMSSLELGDSALYFCASSLEGTGSYEQYFGPGTRLTVT.

This clonotype was detected ten times or more. The chain employs TRBV27 and TRBJ2-7; D unresolved. The CDR3 consists of 11 residues. V lost 6 bases to trimming and J lost 3 bases, with 6 bases between them. Germline-derived CDR1 and CDR2 are MNHEY and SMNVEV (reference sequence). CDR3: CASRLGYEQYF. In nucleotides, the CDR3 is TGTGCCAGCAGGCTGGGCTACGAGCAGTACTTC.

V and J are TRBV20-1 and TRBJ2-7, with D maybe TRBD1 (6 bases). The CDR3 extends over 14 amino acids. The V end lost 0 bases, the J end lost 3 bases, and 12 bases lay between the germline ends. Germline V gene data show CDR1 as DFQATT and CDR2 as SNEGSKA (reference sequence). The CDR3 loop is CSARDRGNNYEQYF. In DNA, the CDR3 is TGCAGTGCTAGAGATAGGGGGAATAACTACGAGCAGTACTTC.

This clonotype was detected a few times. This chain links TRBV9 with TRBJ2-1, with D maybe TRBD2 (6 bases). Trimming stripped 0 bases from V and 9 bases from J, with 16 bases between. Germline V gene lookup returns CDR1 SGDLS and CDR2 YYNGEE. The CDR3 consists of 15 residues. The CDR3 spells CASSVAGLPGSEQFF. For the CDR3, the DNA is TGTGCCAGCAGCGTAGCGGGACTCCCCGGGAGTGAGCAGTTCTTC.

The chain carries TRBV4-2 and TRBJ2-7, with TRBD2 matching over 14 bases. The V segment lost 4 bases and the J segment 4 bases; nucleotides outside the gene matches: 6. The germline V gene encodes CDR1 LGHNA and CDR2 YNFKEQ. The CDR3 length is 16 residues. The CDR3 sequence is CASSPFGTSGSYEQYF. DNA of the CDR3: TGTGCCAGCAGCCCATTCGGGACTAGCGGGAGTTACGAGCAGTACTTC.

CDR3 sequence: CASGFLGQKNSPLHF. The DNA of the CDR3 is TGTGCTAGTGGTTTCCTGGGACAGAAGAATTCACCCCTCCACTTT. V gene TRBV12-5 combines with J gene TRBJ1-6; 7 bases align to TRBD1. The CDR3 has 15 residues. CDR1 is LGHNT, CDR2 FRNRAP, per germline. J was trimmed by 7 bases and V by 3 bases; bases with no gene match: 6.

This clonotype turned up a few times. J is TRBJ2-3 and V is TRBV28; D ambiguous. Between the trimmed V and J ends, which lost 9 bases and 0 bases, there was a span of 13 bases. The CDR3 sequence is 14 residues long. Germline V gives CDR1 MDHEN, CDR2 SYDVKM. This CDR3 is CASFGPGSTDTQYF. CDR3 bases: TGTGCCAGTTTCGGGCCTGGGAGCACAGATACGCAGTATTTT.

The gene calls are TRBV5-1 and TRBJ2-7; 9 positions match TRBD2. Germline V lookup: CDR1 SGHRS, CDR2 YFSETQ. V dropped 0 bases and J dropped 1; count of bases not matched to a gene: 5. CDR3 length equals 16 residues. Here the CDR3 DNA reads TGCGCCAGCAGCTTGGCAGGTCTAGCGGGATCCTACGAGCAGTACTTC. As protein: CASSLAGLAGSYEQYF.

At least ten counts were recorded for this clonotype. This chain links TRBV29-1 with TRBJ2-7, with D perhaps matching TRBD1 or TRBD2 (7 bases each). CDR3 size: 15 residues. V was clipped by 0 bases and J by 4 bases, with 16 bases between them. Germline V CDR1 and CDR2: SQVTM, ANQGSEA. Here the CDR3 DNA reads TGCAGCGTTGAAGATCAGGGGGAGGGGGTTTACGAGCAGTACTTC. This encodes CSVEDQGEGVYEQYF.

This clonotype has ten or more counts. This chain uses TRBV12-3 or TRBV12-4 with TRBJ2-1; D is perhaps TRBD2 (5 bases). Trimming shortened V by 5 bases and J by 7 bases, and 18 bases separated the two germline ends. The CDR3 is 15 amino acids. CDR3 bases: TGTGCCAGCAGTCTGGTGGTGGGAGTGGAAAATGAGCAGTTCTTC. Translated, it gives CASSLVVGVENEQFF.

CDR3 sequence reads: CSARDDVGQSSYEQYF. The DNA for the CDR3 is TGCAGTGCTAGAGATGACGTAGGACAGAGCTCCTACGAGCAGTACTTC. The chain recombines TRBV20-1 with TRBJ2-7; TRBD1 might be the D (6 bases). Trimming took 0 bases from V and 0 from J, leaving 15 bases between them. Germline V gives CDR1 DFQATT, CDR2 SNEGSKA (reference sequence). This CDR3 contains 16 residues.

V is TRBV12-3 or TRBV12-4 and J is TRBJ2-3, with TRBD2 identical over 8 bases. With 4 bases clipped from V and 14 bases from J, the junction kept 8 bases outside the gene matches. The CDR3 contains 12 residues. The CDR3 sequence is CASSSASGRRYF. The CDR3 bases are TGTGCCAGCAGTTCCGCTAGCGGGCGCCGGTATTTT.

This clonotype was detected a few times. This sequence joins TRBV24-1 and TRBJ2-5; D unclear. Trimming removed 4 bases from V and 1 base from J, with 15 bases in between. The V gene's germline CDR1 is KGHDR and CDR2 SFDVKD. The CDR3 covers 16 residues. The CDR3 coding sequence is TGTGCCACCAGTGACCCCCAAACGACACTCCAAGAGACCCAGTACTTC. Amino acid sequence: CATSDPQTTLQETQYF.

V gene TRBV20-1 combines with J gene TRBJ1-5, with 12 positions matching TRBD1. CDR1 DFQATT and CDR2 SNEGSKA come from the germline V gene (reference sequence). The CDR3 runs 18 residues. The V and J ends lost 5 bases and 6 bases, in that order; junction bases with no gene match: 17. The CDR3: CSAQGTGGAWSVRQPQHF. CDR3 bases: TGCAGTGCTCAAGGGACAGGGGGCGCGTGGAGTGTTCGTCAGCCCCAGCATTTT.

The J gene is TRBJ2-1, the V gene TRBV5-1; 12 positions match TRBD2. The germline gives CDR1 SGHRS, CDR2 YFSETQ. This CDR3 region has 16 residues. Losses at the gene ends were 1 base for V and 6 bases for J; bases not matched to a gene: 5. For the CDR3, the DNA is TGCGCCAGCAGCTTGTCCGGGACTAGCGGGTTCAATGAGCAGTTCTTC. Its protein is CASSLSGTSGFNEQFF.

This clonotype was counted a few times. The CDR3 bases are TGCAGCGTTGGGAGGGCTAGCGGGAGCAACGAGCAGTACTTC. It specifies CSVGRASGSNEQYF. The gene calls are TRBV29-1 and TRBJ2-7; 10 positions agree with TRBD2. Looked up from germline, CDR1 is SQVTM and CDR2 is ANQGSEA. The junction had 8 bases not matched to a gene; V was cut back by 4 bases and J by 5 bases. This CDR3 comprises 14 residues.

The chain recombines TRBV4-3 with TRBJ2-7, with a weak D call TRBD2 (6 bases). V was pared by 3 bases and J by 3 bases, with 12 bases between. The CDR3 length is 14 residues. Germline lookup yields CDR1 LGHNA and CDR2 YSLEER. CDR3 loop: CASSQAREDYEQYF. In nucleotides, the CDR3 is TGCGCCAGCAGCCAGGCCAGGGAGGACTACGAGCAGTACTTC.

This clonotype was detected many times. This sequence joins TRBV27 and TRBJ2-1, with TRBD2 as a possible D gene (5 bases). This CDR3 is 15 amino acids long. Germline CDR1 is MNHEY and CDR2 is SMNVEV (reference sequence). Between the trimmed V and J ends, which lost 5 bases and 0 bases, there was a span of 11 bases. CDR3 nucleotide sequence: TGTGCCAGCAGTGACTACATAAACTCCTACAATGAGCAGTTCTTC. Translated, it gives CASSDYINSYNEQFF.

This clonotype showed up just a few times. The genes are TRBV4-3 and TRBJ2-7; 11 nucleotides agree with TRBD2. Germline V gives CDR1 LGHNA, CDR2 YSLEER. The CDR3 extends over 15 amino acids. The ends lost 4 bases at V and 2 bases at J; junction bases unmatched: 4. CDR3 bases: TGCGCCAGCAGCCCGGGACTAGCGGCCGCCTACGAGCAGTACTTC. This encodes CASSPGLAAAYEQYF.

This rearrangement joins TRBV5-5 to TRBJ2-7; TRBD1 agrees at 7 bases. This CDR3 comprises 15 residues. Germline V lookup: CDR1 SGHKS, CDR2 YYEKEE (reference sequence). The junction had 4 bases not matched to a gene; V was cut back by 1 base and J by 0 bases. The CDR3 DNA follows: TGTGCCAGCAGCTTGTCGGGACAGAGCTCCTACGAGCAGTACTTC. Amino acid sequence: CASSLSGQSSYEQYF.